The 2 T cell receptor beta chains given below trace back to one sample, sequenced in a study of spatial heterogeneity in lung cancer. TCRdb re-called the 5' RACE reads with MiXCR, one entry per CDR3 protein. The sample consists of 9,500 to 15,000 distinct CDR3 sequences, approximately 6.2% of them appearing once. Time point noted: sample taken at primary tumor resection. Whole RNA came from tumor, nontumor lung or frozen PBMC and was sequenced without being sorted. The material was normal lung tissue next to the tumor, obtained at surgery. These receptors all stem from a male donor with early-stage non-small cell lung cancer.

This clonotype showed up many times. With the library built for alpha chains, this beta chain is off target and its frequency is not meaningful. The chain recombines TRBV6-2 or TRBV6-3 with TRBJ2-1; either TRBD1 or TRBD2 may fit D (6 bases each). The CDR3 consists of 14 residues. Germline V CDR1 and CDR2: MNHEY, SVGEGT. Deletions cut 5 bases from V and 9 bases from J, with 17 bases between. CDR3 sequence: CASSRLGVGGEQFF. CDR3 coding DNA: TGTGCCAGCAGTCGACTAGGCGTAGGGGGTGAGCAGTTCTTC.

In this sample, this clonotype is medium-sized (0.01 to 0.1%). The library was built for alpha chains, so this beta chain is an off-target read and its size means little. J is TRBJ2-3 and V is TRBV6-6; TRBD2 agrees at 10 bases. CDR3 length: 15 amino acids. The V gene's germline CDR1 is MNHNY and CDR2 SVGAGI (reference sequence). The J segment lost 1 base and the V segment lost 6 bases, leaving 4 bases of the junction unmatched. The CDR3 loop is CASRPLAGGTDTQYF. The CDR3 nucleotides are TGTGCCAGCAGGCCCCTAGCGGGAGGCACAGATACGCAGTATTTT.